This T cell receptor (beta chain) was sequenced for a study of PD-L1 blockade in urothelial cancer. Study overall: The median number of T cells present in blood samples was about 140,000.

This table comes from immunoSEQ multiplex PCR, and its TCRdb copy is limited to in-frame clones, with some not included. The table shows some 110,000 clones, with approximately 90% occurring only once. The time point denotes: peripheral blood 6 weeks after treatment start. As concerns this clone: One end of the junction fails to match germline, which may point to a read error.

The germline CDR1 and CDR2 sequences are SNHLY and FYNNEI. The CDR3 runs 16 residues. The sequence was collected from a man aged 60 to 69 with urothelial cancer. V and J are TRBV2 and TRBJ2-5; 10 bases map to TRBD1. The source material was PBMCs, sampled around atezolizumab (anti-PD-L1) treatment. The CDR3 nucleotides read TGTGCCAGCAGCGAAGGGACAGGGGCCCGGACGGAGACCCAGTACTTC. This encodes CASSEGTGARTETQYF.